This TCR beta chain was recorded in a study of blood T cell repertoires in COVID-19. About the research overall: The United States, Italy and Spain supplied acute and convalescent COVID-19 samples. Sources were T cells, B-cell-depleted T cells, or PBMCs; the material itself was cDNA or gDNA.

How the authors handled the data: Amplification with reference gene primers provided the estimates of nucleated cell counts. Clones were read by immunoSEQ multiplex PCR, and TCRdb kept only the in-frame ones, dropping some. The V and J calls and clone size were taken over from that table, and D and trimming were inferred from the DNA. The table has roughly 250,000 clones, approximately 90% seen once; the top ten hold about 0.8%. The CDR3 length is 13 residues. The V gene lost 5 bases and the J gene lost 7 bases, with 14 bases spanning the gap. Germline CDR1 reads GTSNPN; CDR2 reads SVGIG (reference sequence).

The rearrangement uses TRBV30 and TRBJ1-4, with no clear D. The sequenced sample consisted of peripheral blood. This TCR derives from a man aged 25 to 40 with acute or convalescent COVID-19. The CDR3 sequence is CAWGTSSGEKLFF. The CDR3 DNA reads as TGTGCCTGGGGAACCTCGTCGGGTGAAAAACTGTTTTTT.